This TCR beta chain was identified during a study of T-cell reconstitution after alpha-beta-depleted transplantation in children. This clonotype was seen many times. Unique molecular identifiers featured in how the TCRbeta library was prepared. TCRdb processed the PCR reads anew with MiXCR; each CDR3 protein has one entry. The sample includes 350,000 to 400,000 distinct CDR3 sequences, about 14% seen only once; the top ten take around 4.1%. Germline values: CDR1 SGHRS, CDR2 YFSETQ. Trimming shortened V by 2 bases and J by 3 bases, and 12 bases separated the two germline ends. This CDR3 has 14 residues.

The rearrangement links TRBV5-1 to TRBJ2-7; a possible D gene is TRBD1 (6 bases). The receptor comes from a human donor who donated a stem cell graft to a child with Fanconi anemia. The material sequenced was PBMCs, taken from the stem cell graft. This CDR3 reads CASSLQGRGYEQYF. CDR3 DNA: TGCGCCAGCAGCTTACAGGGTAGGGGCTACGAGCAGTACTTC.